This T cell receptor beta chain was obtained from a study of long-term antiretroviral therapy in people with HIV. Study-level background: The 2015 immediate-ART recommendation was preceded by the earliest samples by about a decade. General observations from the study: Collection of the blood took place between the mid-2000s and the late 2010s. The ART regimens in use then may have been less effective than current ones. ART was followed by higher diversity that remained below transplant donor controls. In HIV, the repertoires covered a tighter span of CDR3 lengths than in controls.

With respect to this clone: Its cognate antigen is unknown.

The immunoSEQ assay was v3.0, run at survey level. The repertoire was sequenced with immunoSEQ multiplex PCR; TCRdb's copy has only in-frame clones and lacks some. The sample has more than 20,000 clones, about 85% seen once. This CDR3 contains 16 residues. V was shortened by 3 bases and J by 0 bases, with 14 bases between the two germline ends. In germline, CDR1 is KGHSH, CDR2 LQKENI. The receptor's source is a young woman with HIV. The sequences come from unsorted PBMCs, collected 1.9 years after starting antiretroviral therapy. The chain links TRBV18 to TRBJ1-1, with D perhaps TRBD1 (5 bases). The CDR3 nucleotides read TGTGCCAGCTCACCGCAGGGTGCGGGAATGAACACTGAAGCTTTCTTT. Translation gives CASSPQGAGMNTEAFF.